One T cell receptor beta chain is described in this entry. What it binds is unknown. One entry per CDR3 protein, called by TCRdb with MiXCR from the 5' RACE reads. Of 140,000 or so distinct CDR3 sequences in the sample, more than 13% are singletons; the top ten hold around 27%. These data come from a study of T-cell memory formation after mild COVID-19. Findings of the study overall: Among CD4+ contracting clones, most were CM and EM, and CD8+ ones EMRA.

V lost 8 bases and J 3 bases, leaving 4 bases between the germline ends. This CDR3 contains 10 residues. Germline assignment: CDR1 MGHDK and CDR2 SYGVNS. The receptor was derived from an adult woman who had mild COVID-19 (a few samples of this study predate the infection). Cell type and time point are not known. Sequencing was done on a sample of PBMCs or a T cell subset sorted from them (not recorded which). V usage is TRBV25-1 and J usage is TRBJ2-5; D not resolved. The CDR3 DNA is TGTGCCAGCGGAGAAGAGACCCAGTACTTC. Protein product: CASGEETQYF.